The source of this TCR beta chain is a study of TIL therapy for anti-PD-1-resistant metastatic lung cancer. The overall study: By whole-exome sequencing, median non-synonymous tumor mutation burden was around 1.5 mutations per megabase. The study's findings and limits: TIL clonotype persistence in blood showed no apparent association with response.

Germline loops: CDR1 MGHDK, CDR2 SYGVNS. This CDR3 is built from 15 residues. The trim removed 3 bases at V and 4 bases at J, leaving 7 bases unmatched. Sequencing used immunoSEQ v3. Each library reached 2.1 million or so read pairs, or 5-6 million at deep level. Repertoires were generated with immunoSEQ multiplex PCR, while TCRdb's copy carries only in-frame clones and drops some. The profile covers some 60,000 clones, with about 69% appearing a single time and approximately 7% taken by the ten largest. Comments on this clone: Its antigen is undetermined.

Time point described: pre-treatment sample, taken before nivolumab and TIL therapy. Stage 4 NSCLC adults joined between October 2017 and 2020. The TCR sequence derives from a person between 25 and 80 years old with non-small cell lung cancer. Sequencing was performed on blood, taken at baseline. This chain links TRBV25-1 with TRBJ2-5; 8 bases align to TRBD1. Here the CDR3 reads CASSDQGAKRETQYF. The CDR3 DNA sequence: TGTGCCAGCAGTGACCAGGGGGCAAAGAGAGAGACCCAGTACTTC.